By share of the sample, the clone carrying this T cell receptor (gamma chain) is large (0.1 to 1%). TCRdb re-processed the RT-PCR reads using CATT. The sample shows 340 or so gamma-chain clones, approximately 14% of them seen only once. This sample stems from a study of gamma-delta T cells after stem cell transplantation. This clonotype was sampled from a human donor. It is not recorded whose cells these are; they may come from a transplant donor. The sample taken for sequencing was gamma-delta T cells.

This CDR3 is CATWVLGYKKLF. CDR3 sequence (DNA): TGTGCCACCTGGGTGCTCGGATATAAGAAACTCTTT. V is TRGV4 and J is TRGJ1 or TRGJ2. The J segment lost 7 bases and the V segment lost 5 bases, leaving 8 bases of the junction unmatched. The germline V gene has CDR1 EGSTGY and CDR2 YDSYTSSV. CDR3 size: 12 residues.